These 9 T cell receptor beta chains share one sample of origin, sequenced in a study of monozygotic twins with inflammatory bowel disease. TCRdb re-called the 5' RACE reads and catalogs CDR3 proteins one per entry, DNA excluded. The sample has approximately 330,000 distinct CDR3 sequences. Sequencing was done on a sample of blood. These receptors were collected from a human donor with ulcerative colitis or Crohn's disease, or a healthy co-twin of an affected twin (not recorded which).

V gene TRBV24-1 combines with J gene TRBJ1-1; checking the TCRdb D call of TRBD1 is not possible without DNA. This CDR3 region has 15 residues. CDR1 KGHDR and CDR2 SFDVKD come from the germline V gene. CDR3 region: CATSDAGGKNTEAFF.

V and J are TRBV5-1 and TRBJ1-1; TCRdb gives TRBD1 as the D gene, but with no DNA this cannot be confirmed. Germline lookup yields CDR1 SGHRS and CDR2 YFSETQ. CDR3 length: 14 residues. This CDR3 reads CASNLGQGLTEAFF.

This sequence joins TRBV20-1 and TRBJ1-5; absent DNA, TCRdb's TRBD1 call cannot be checked. The V gene's germline CDR1 is DFQATT and CDR2 SNEGSKA (reference sequence). The CDR3 loop spans 15 amino acids. CDR3 residues: CSARDRSRVGQPQHF.

The J gene is TRBJ2-1, the V gene TRBV19; no DNA is available, so the TRBD1 call from TCRdb remains unchecked. Looked up from germline, CDR1 is LNHDA and CDR2 is SQIVND (reference sequence). The CDR3 totals 13 residues. The CDR3 reads CASSIWGANEQFF.

The chain is built from TRBV30 and TRBJ2-7. CDR1 and CDR2 from the germline V gene are GTSNPN and SVGIG (reference sequence). This CDR3 has 15 residues. CDR3 residues: CAWSVTSGVYYEQYF.

The genes are TRBV7-8 and TRBJ2-1; TCRdb proposes TRBD1, but this gene call is untestable without DNA. Germline V gene sequence: CDR1 SGHVS, CDR2 FQNEAQ. CDR3 size: 16 residues. CDR3 loop: CASSLHRDRASNEQFF.

The V gene is TRBV5-1, the J gene TRBJ2-2. Germline V gene lookup returns CDR1 SGHRS and CDR2 YFSETQ. CDR3 length equals 16 residues. The CDR3: CASVFTDVRDTGELFF.

The chain recombines TRBV5-4 with TRBJ1-4; TCRdb selects TRBD1, and the lack of DNA leaves this call unchecked. The CDR3 sequence is 13 residues long. The germline V gene has CDR1 SGHNT and CDR2 YYREEE (reference sequence). The CDR3 here is CASSFGGMEKLFF.

This chain connects TRBV5-1 to TRBJ2-3; TCRdb's D call of TRBD1 is untestable without DNA. Germline V gene lookup returns CDR1 SGHRS and CDR2 YFSETQ. The CDR3 runs to 15 residues. Here the CDR3 reads CASSLVIPGADTQYF.